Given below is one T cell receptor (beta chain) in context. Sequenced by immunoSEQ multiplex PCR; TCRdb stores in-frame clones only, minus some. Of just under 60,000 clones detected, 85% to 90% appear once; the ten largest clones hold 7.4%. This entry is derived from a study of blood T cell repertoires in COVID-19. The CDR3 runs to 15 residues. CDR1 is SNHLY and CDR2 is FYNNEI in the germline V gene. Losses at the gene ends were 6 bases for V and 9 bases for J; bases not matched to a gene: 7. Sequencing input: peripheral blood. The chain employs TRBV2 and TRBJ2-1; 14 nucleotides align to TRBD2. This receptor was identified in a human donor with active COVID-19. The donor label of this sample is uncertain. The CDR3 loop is CASREGLAGVVEQFF. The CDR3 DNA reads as TGTGCCAGCAGGGAGGGACTAGCGGGAGTAGTTGAGCAGTTCTTC.